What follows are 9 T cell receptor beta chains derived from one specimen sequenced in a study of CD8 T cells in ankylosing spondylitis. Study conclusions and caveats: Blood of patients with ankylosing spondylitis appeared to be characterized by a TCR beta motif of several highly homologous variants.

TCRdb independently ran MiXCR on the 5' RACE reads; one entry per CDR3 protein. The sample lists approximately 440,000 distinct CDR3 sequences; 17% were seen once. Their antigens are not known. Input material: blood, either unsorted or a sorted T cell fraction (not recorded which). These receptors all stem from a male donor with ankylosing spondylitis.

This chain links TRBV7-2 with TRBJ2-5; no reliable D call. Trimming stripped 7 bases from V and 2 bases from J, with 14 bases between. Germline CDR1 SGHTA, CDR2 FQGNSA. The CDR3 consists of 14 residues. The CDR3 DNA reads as TGTGCCAGCACCCGTGGGTCCCAGCAAGAGACCCAGTACTTC. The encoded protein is CASTRGSQQETQYF.

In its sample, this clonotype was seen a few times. Written as DNA, the CDR3 is TGTGCCACCAGTGATGCAGACACTGAAGCTTTCTTT. Its protein product is CATSDADTEAFF. The rearrangement joins TRBV24-1 to TRBJ1-1; unclear D gene. Germline V gene sequence: CDR1 KGHDR, CDR2 SFDVKD. The CDR3 extends over 12 amino acids. The ends were cut back, 3 bases at V and 3 bases at J, with 4 bases in the middle.

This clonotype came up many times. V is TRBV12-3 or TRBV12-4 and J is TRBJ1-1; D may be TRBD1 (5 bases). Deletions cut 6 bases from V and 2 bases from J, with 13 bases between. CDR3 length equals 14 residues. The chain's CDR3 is CASRGRRGNTEAFF. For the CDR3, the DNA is TGTGCCAGCAGGGGTCGACGGGGCAACACTGAAGCTTTCTTT.

The CDR3 region is CASSYPAGAITDTQYF. CDR3 DNA: TGTGCCAGCAGCTACCCAGCGGGGGCTATCACAGATACGCAGTATTTT. The chain joins TRBV11-3 to TRBJ2-3, with 8 bases fitting TRBD2. CDR1 and CDR2 from the germline V gene are SGHNT and YENEEA. The V segment lost 4 bases and the J segment 2 bases; nucleotides outside the gene matches: 8. The CDR3 runs to 16 residues.

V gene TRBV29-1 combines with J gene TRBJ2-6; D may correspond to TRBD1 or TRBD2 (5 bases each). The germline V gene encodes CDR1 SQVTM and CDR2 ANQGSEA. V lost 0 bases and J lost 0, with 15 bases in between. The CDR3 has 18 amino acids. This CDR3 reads CSVEDRRGSTSGANVLTF. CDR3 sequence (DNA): TGCAGCGTTGAAGATCGTCGGGGCTCCACCTCTGGGGCCAACGTCCTGACTTTC.

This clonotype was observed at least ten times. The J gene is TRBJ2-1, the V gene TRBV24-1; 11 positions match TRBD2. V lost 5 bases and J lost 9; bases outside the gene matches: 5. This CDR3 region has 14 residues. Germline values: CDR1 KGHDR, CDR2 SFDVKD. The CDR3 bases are TGTGCCACCAGTGGTCTAGCGGGAGGTATTGAGCAGTTCTTC. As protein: CATSGLAGGIEQFF.

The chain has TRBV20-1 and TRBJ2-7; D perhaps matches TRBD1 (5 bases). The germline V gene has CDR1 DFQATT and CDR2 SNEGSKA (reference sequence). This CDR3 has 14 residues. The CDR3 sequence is CSAKGAGPSYEQYF. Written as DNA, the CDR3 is TGCAGCGCCAAAGGGGCAGGGCCATCCTACGAGCAGTACTTC.

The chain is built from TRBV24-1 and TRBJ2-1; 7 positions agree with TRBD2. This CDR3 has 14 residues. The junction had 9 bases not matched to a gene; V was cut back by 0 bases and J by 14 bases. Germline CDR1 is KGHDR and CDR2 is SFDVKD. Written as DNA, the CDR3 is TGTGCCACCAGTGATTTGCGAACCGGGACTACTAAGTTCTTC. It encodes CATSDLRTGTTKFF.

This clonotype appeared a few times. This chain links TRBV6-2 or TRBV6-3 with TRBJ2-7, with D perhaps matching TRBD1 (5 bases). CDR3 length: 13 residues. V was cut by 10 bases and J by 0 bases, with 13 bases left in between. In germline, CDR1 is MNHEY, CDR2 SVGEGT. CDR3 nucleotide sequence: TGTGCCACTTTACAGGTACCCTCCTACGAGCAGTACTTC. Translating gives CATLQVPSYEQYF.